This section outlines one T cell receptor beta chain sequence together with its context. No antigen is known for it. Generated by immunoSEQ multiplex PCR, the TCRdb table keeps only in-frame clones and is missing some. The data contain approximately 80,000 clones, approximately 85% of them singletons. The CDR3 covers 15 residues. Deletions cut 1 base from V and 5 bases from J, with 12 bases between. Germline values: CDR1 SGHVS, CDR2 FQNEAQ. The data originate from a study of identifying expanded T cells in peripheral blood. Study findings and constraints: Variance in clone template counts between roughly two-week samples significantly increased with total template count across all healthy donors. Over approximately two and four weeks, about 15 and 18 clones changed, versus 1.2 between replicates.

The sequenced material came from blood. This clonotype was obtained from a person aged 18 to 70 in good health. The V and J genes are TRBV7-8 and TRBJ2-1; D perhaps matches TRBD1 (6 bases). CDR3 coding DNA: TGTGCCAGCAGCTTAGGACAGGAGTCGAACAATGAGCAGTTCTTC. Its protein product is CASSLGQESNNEQFF.